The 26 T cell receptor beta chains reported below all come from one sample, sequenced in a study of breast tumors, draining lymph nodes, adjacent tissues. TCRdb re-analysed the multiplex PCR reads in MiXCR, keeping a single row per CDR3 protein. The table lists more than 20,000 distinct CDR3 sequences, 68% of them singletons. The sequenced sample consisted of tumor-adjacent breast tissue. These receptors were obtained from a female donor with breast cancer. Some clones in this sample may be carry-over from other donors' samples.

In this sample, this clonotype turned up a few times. The CDR3 nucleotides read TGTGCCACCCGGGACAGGGGAGGTTTATATGGAGATACGCAGTATTTT. Its protein is CATRDRGGLYGDTQYF. The rearrangement links TRBV10-3 to TRBJ2-3; TRBD1 aligns across 10 bases. V was clipped by 10 bases and J by 5 bases; unmatched bases: 15. The CDR3 length is 16 residues. CDR1 ENHRY and CDR2 SYGVKD come from the germline V gene.

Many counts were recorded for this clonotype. The CDR3 DNA sequence: TGTGCCAGCAGAGACGGGACAGACCCCCGGTTGAATGAGCAGTTCTTC. It codes for CASRDGTDPRLNEQFF. The chain is built from TRBV2 and TRBJ2-1, with 7 bases matching TRBD1. V trimming: 6 bases; J trimming: 7 bases; junction bases outside the gene matches: 15. This CDR3 comprises 16 residues. Germline V lookup: CDR1 SNHLY, CDR2 FYNNEI.

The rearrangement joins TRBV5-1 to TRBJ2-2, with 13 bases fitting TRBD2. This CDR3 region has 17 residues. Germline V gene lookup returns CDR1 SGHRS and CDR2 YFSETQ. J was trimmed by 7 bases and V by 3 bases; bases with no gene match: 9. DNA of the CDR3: TGCGCCAGCAGCTCCACTAGCGGGAGGGCCTTAAGCGGGGAGCTGTTTTTT. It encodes CASSSTSGRALSGELFF.

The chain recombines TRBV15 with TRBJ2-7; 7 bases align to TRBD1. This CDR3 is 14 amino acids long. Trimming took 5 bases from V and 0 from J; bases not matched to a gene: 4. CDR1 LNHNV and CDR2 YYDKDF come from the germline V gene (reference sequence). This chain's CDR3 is CATSLGGSSYEQYF. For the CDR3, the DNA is TGTGCCACCAGCCTAGGGGGCAGCTCCTACGAGCAGTACTTC.

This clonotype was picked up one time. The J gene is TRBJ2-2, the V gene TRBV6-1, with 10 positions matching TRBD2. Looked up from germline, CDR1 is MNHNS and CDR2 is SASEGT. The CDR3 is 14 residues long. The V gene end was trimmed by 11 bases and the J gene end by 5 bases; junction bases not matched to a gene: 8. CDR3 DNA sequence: TGTGCCGGAGAGCGGGGGGGCGCTACCGGGGAGCTGTTTTTT. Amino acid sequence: CAGERGGATGELFF.

The CDR3 loop reads CASSKARSRGSYNEQFF. For the CDR3, the DNA is TGTGCCAGCAGTAAAGCTCGGTCCAGAGGATCCTACAATGAGCAGTTCTTC. This chain connects TRBV25-1 to TRBJ2-1; D unresolved. The CDR3 consists of 17 residues. Per the germline V gene, CDR1 is MGHDK and CDR2 is SYGVNS. V lost 5 bases and J lost 1, with 18 bases in between.

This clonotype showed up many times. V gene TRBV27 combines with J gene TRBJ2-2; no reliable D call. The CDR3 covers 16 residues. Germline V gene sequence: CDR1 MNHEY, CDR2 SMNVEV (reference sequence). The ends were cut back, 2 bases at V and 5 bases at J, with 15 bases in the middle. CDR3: CASSLPKNSRTGELFF. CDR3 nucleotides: TGTGCCAGCAGTTTACCGAAGAACAGCCGGACCGGGGAGCTGTTTTTT.

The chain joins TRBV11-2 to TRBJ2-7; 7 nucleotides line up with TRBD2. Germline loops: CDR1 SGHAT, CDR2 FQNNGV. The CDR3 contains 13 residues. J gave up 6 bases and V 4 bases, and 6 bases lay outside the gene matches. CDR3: CASSSGTTGEQYF. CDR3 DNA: TGTGCCAGCAGCTCGGGGACTACGGGCGAGCAGTACTTC.

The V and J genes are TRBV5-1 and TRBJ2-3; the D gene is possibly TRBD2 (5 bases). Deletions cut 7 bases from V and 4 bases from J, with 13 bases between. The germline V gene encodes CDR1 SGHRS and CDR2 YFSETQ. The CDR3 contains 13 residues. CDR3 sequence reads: CASSGERADTQYF. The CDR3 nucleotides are TGCGCCAGCTCCGGGGAGCGCGCAGATACGCAGTATTTT.

The CDR3 nucleotides are TGTGCCAGTAGTCCCGGACAGGGGGTTAGTGGCTACACCTTC. It encodes CASSPGQGVSGYTF. J is TRBJ1-2 and V is TRBV19; 10 bases are shared with TRBD1. There are 14 residues in the CDR3. CDR1 and CDR2 from the germline V gene are LNHDA and SQIVND (reference sequence). After removal of 5 bases from V and 7 bases from J, the junction contained 7 bases not matched to a gene.

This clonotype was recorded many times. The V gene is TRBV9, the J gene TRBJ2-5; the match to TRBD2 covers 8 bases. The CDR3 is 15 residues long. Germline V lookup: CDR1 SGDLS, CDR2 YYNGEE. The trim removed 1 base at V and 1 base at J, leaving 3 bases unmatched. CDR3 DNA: TGTGCCAGCAGCGTAAATAGCGGGGCCCAAGAGACCCAGTACTTC. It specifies CASSVNSGAQETQYF. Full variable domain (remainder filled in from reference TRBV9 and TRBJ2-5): DSGVTQTPKHLITATGQRVTLRCSPRSGDLSVYWYQQSLDQGLQFLIQYYNGEERAKGNILERFSAQQFPDLHSELNLSSLELGDSALYFCASSVNSGAQETQYFGPGTRLLVL.

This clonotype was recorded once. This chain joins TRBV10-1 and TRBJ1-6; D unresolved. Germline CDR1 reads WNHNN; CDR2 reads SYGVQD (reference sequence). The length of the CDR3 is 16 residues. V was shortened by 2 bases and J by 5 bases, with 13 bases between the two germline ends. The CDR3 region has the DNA TGCGCCAGCAGTGAGAAGGTGGGCCCCAATAATTCACCCCTCCACTTT. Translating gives CASSEKVGPNNSPLHF.

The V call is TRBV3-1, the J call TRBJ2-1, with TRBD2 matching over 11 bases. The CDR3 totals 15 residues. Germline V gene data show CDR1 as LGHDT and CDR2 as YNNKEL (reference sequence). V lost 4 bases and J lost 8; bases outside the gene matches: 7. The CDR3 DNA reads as TGTGCCAGCAGCCCAAGACTAGCGGGAAACGATGAGCAGTTCTTC. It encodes CASSPRLAGNDEQFF.

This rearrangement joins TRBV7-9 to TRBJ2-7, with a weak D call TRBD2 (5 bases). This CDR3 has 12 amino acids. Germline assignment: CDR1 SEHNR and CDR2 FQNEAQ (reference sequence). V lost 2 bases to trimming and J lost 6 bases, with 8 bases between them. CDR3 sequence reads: CASSLHEGEQYF. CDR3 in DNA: TGTGCCAGCAGCTTACATGAGGGCGAGCAGTACTTC.

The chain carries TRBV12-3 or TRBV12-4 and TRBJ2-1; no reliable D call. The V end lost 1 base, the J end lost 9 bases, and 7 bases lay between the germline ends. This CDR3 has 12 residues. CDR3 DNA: TGTGCCAGCAGTTTAGGAGCAAGTGAGCAGTTCTTC. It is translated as CASSLGASEQFF.

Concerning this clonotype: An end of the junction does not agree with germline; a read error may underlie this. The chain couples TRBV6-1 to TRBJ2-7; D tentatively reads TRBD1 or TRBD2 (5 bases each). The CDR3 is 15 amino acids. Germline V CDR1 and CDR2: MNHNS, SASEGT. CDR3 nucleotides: TGTGCCAGCAGAGAAGGCCCAGGGAGTTACTACGAGCAGTACTTC. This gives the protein CASREGPGSYYEQYF.

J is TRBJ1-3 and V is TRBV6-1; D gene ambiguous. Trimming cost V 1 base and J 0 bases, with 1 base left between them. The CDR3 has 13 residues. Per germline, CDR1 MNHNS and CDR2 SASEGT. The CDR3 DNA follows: TGTGCCAGCAGTGAAGGCTCTGGAAACACCATATATTTT. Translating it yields CASSEGSGNTIYF.

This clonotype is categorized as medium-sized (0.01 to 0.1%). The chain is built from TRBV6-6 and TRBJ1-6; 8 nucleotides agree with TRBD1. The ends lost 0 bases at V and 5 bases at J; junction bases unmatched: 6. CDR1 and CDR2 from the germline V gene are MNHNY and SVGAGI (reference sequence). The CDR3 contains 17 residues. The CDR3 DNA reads TGTGCCAGCAGTTACTCGATCGGACAGGGCCATAATTCACCCCTCCACTTT. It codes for CASSYSIGQGHNSPLHF.

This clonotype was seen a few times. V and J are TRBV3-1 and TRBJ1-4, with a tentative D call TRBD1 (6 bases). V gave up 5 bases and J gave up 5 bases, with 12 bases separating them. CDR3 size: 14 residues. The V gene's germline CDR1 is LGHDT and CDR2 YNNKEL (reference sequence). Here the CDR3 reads CASSSQTGNEKLFF. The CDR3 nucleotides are TGTGCCAGCAGCTCGCAAACAGGGAATGAAAAACTGTTTTTT.

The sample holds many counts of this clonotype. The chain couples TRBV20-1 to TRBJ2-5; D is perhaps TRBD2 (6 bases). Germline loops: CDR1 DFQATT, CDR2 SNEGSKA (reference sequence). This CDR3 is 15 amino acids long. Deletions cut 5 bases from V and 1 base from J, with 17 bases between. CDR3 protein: CSAGEVGRLQETQYF. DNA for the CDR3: TGCAGTGCTGGGGAGGTTGGGCGGCTCCAAGAGACCCAGTACTTC.

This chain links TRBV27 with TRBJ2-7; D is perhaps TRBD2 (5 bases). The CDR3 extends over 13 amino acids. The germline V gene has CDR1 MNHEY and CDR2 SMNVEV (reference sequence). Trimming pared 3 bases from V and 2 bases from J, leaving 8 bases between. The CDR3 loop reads CASSFSDTYEQYF. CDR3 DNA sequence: TGTGCCAGCAGTTTTAGCGATACCTACGAGCAGTACTTC.

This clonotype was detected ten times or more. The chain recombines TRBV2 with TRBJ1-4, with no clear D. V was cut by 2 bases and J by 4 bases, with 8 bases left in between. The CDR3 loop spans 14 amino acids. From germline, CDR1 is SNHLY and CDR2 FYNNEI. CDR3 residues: CASSETVYNEKLFF. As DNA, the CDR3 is TGTGCCAGCAGTGAAACTGTTTATAATGAAAAACTGTTTTTT.

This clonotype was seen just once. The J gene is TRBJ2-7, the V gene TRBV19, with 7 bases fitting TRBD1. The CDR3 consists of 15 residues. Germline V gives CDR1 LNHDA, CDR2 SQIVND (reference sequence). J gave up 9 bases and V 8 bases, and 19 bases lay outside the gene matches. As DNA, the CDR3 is TGTGCCAGTCCAACCCCCGGGACAGACGTCCTCTGGCAGTACTTC. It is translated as CASPTPGTDVLWQYF.

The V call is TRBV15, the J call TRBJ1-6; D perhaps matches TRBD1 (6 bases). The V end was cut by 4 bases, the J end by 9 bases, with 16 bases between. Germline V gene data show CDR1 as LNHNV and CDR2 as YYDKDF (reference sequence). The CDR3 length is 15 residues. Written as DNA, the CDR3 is TGTGCCACCAGCACTGCCGGCGGGGGCCGTTCACCCCTCCACTTT. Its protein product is CATSTAGGGRSPLHF.

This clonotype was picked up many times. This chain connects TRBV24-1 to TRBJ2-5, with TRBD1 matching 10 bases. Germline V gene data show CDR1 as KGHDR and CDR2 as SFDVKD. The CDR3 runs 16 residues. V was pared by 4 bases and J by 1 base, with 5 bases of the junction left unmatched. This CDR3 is CATSDTGTGAQETQYF. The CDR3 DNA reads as TGTGCCACCAGTGACACCGGGACAGGGGCCCAAGAGACCCAGTACTTC.

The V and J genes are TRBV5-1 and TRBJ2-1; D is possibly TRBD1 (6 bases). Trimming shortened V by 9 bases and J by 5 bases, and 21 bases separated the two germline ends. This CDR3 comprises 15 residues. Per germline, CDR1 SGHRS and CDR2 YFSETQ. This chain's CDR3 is CATQATGALNNEQFF. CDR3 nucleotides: TGCGCCACCCAGGCGACAGGTGCGTTGAACAATGAGCAGTTCTTC.